A selection of T cell receptor beta chains follows, all from one sample in a study of blood T cell repertoires in COVID-19. Assay used: immunoSEQ multiplex PCR; TCRdb lists only in-frame clones, some missing. The table includes roughly 35,000 clones, about nine tenths detected once. Sequencing was done on a sample of peripheral blood. Receptors were obtained from a man aged 50-60 years with active or convalescent COVID-19. The CDR3 runs from the conserved cysteine through the conserved F or W. D genes are given only for firm matches. Not every row has a clone size; where given, it reads once, few, many or a size class.

v_gene	abundance	d_gene	j_gene	CDR3nt	CDR3aa
TRBV7-9	NA	TRBD1	TRBJ2-7	TGTGCCAGCAGCTTAGGACAGGGGGTCTACGAGCAGTACTTC	CASSLGQGVYEQYF
TRBV4-3	NA	NA	TRBJ1-4	TGCGCCAGCAGCCAAGGGACATACGAAAAACTGTTTTTT	CASSQGTYEKLFF
TRBV5-1	NA	NA	TRBJ1-2	TGCGCCAGCAGCTTGGAGGGGGTCTATGGCTACACCTTC	CASSLEGVYGYTF
TRBV10-1	few	NA	TRBJ2-5	TGCGCCAGCAGTGAAGGGAGCGGTACCGGGACCCAGTACTTC	CASSEGSGTGTQYF
TRBV10-3	NA	NA	TRBJ1-5	TGTGCCATTGCGGGAGCTTATAGCAATCAGCCCCAGCATTTT	CAIAGAYSNQPQHF
TRBV5-6	NA	NA	TRBJ2-7	TGTGCCAGCAGCGGACAAGGGGTCGAGCAGTACTTC	CASSGQGVEQYF
TRBV7-2	NA	NA	TRBJ2-3	TGTGCCAGCAGCTTAGCGGTCTCGGTGGATACGCAGTATTTT	CASSLAVSVDTQYF
TRBV5-4	NA	NA	TRBJ2-5	TGTGCCAGCAGCCCAAGGACAGCCGGGCACCAAGAGACCCAGTACTTC	CASSPRTAGHQETQYF
TRBV5-4	few	TRBD1	TRBJ2-4	TGTGCCAGCAGCTCGGACAGGGTGTCGGACATTCAGTACTTC	CASSSDRVSDIQYF
TRBV9	NA	TRBD2	TRBJ2-5	TGTGCCAGCAGCGTAGGGGGCGGGAGGTACCAAGAGACCCAGTACTTC	CASSVGGGRYQETQYF
TRBV16	NA	NA	TRBJ2-7	TGTGCCAGCAGCCAATCCCGGTCCTACGAGCAGTACTTC	CASSQSRSYEQYF
TRBV15	NA	NA	TRBJ2-7	TGTGCCACCAGCAGAGATGGGGCAGGGCCCTACGAGCAGTACTTC	CATSRDGAGPYEQYF
TRBV10-3	NA	NA	TRBJ2-1	TGTGCCATCAGTGAGAGGCAGGGGTGCGAGCAGTTCTTC	CAISERQGCEQFF
TRBV19	NA	NA	TRBJ2-3	TGTGCCACTCGGGCCGCGACGGACTTTCTGGATACGCAGTATTTT	CATRAATDFLDTQYF
TRBV3-1/TRBV3-2	NA	TRBD2	TRBJ2-1	TGTGCCAGCAGCCAAGGACTAGCGGGTATCTATGAGCAGTTCTTC	CASSQGLAGIYEQFF
TRBV5-1	NA	TRBD1	TRBJ1-1	TGCGCCAGCAGCGAGGGACAGGGGATGAACACTGAAGCTTTCTTT	CASSEGQGMNTEAFF
TRBV15	NA	TRBD2	TRBJ2-5	TGTGCCACCAGCAGAGACGTTAGCGGGAGAGGGTACCAAGAGACCCAGTACTTC	CATSRDVSGRGYQETQYF
TRBV14	NA	TRBD1	TRBJ1-1	TGTGCCAGCAGCCAACTCCGGGACAGGAACACTGAAGCTTTCTTT	CASSQLRDRNTEAFF
TRBV15	NA	NA	TRBJ2-2	TGTGCCACCAGCATGGGCCCGAACACCGGGGAGCTGTTTTTT	CATSMGPNTGELFF
TRBV10-3	NA	TRBD1	TRBJ1-4	TGTGCCATCAGCCCTGGGACAGGGCCGTTGGAAAAACTGTTTTTT	CAISPGTGPLEKLFF
TRBV27	once	TRBD1	TRBJ1-1	TGTGCCAGCAGCCCGACAGGGATTAACACTGAAGCTTTCTTT	CASSPTGINTEAFF
TRBV30	NA	NA	TRBJ1-3	TGTGCCTGGAGTGTTGGGGCAGGCTCTGGAAACACCATATATTTT	CAWSVGAGSGNTIYF
TRBV2	NA	TRBD2	TRBJ2-5	TGTGCCAGCGAGGGACTAGCGGATTATGAGACCCAGTACTTC	CASEGLADYETQYF
TRBV4-3	NA	TRBD2	TRBJ2-2	TGCGCCAGCAGCCAAGACTGGCGAGTAGCGGGAGCTGGGGAGCTGTTTTTT	CASSQDWRVAGAGELFF
TRBV18	NA	TRBD1	TRBJ1-5	TGTGCCAGCTCACCACCCGGGACAGGGAATTATCAGCCCCAGCATTTT	CASSPPGTGNYQPQHF
TRBV23-1	NA	NA	TRBJ2-7	TGCGCCAGCAGTCCATCCCAGGGCAGCGAGCAGTACTTC	CASSPSQGSEQYF
TRBV29-1	NA	NA	TRBJ2-7	TGCAGCGTTGATGTGGGGGGAGGCTACGAGCAGTACTTC	CSVDVGGGYEQYF
TRBV7-6	NA	TRBD2	TRBJ2-2	TGTGCCAGCAGCCCGAGGACTAGCGGAGATACGAACACCGGGGAGCTGTTTTTT	CASSPRTSGDTNTGELFF
TRBV3-1/TRBV3-2	NA	NA	TRBJ2-5	TGTGCCAGCAGCCAAGACCCCATGTGGCTGTACCAAGAGACCCAGTACTTC	CASSQDPMWLYQETQYF
TRBV3-1/TRBV3-2	NA	TRBD2	TRBJ2-3	TGTGCCAGCAGCGGGCGACTAGCGGTGAGCACAGATACGCAGTATTTT	CASSGRLAVSTDTQYF
TRBV9	NA	NA	TRBJ2-1	TGTGCCAGCAGCTCCCCCGGAGGGAACTATGAGCAGTTCTTC	CASSSPGGNYEQFF
TRBV4-3	NA	TRBD1	TRBJ1-4	TGCGCCAGCAGCCAAGACACGGGACAGCTGAATGAAAAACTGTTTTTT	CASSQDTGQLNEKLFF
TRBV4-1	NA	NA	TRBJ2-6	TGCGCCAGCAGCCAAGTTCTGGAGGGCGCTGGGGCCAACGTCCTGACTTTC	CASSQVLEGAGANVLTF
TRBV7-8	NA	TRBD2	TRBJ2-2	TGTGCCAGCAGCTTAGATGGGAGCGGGAGGGCCGGGTCCGGGGAGCTGTTTTTT	CASSLDGSGRAGSGELFF
TRBV28	NA	NA	TRBJ1-1	TGTGCCACCCAACGGCGGTACACTGAAGCTTTCTTT	CATQRRYTEAFF
TRBV18	few	TRBD1	TRBJ1-4	TGTGCCAGCTCACCTCAACGACCTAGACAGGGGGTTAATGAAAAACTGTTTTTT	CASSPQRPRQGVNEKLFF
TRBV5-5	few	TRBD1	TRBJ2-7	TGTGCCAGCAGCACCTCACAGGGGCGCTACGAGCAGTACTTC	CASSTSQGRYEQYF
TRBV5-1	once	TRBD2	TRBJ2-2	TGCGCCAGCAGCTCACCTAGCGGGGGATACACCGGGGAGCTGTTTTTT	CASSSPSGGYTGELFF
TRBV20-1	NA	NA	TRBJ2-1	TGCAGTGCTAGTGGGGCATGGGAGCGGAGCTCCTACAATGAGCAGTTCTTC	CSASGAWERSSYNEQFF
TRBV6-2/TRBV6-3	NA	TRBD2	TRBJ2-3	TGTGCCAGCAGTTACTTTCCGACTAGCGGGGACACAGATACGCAGTATTTT	CASSYFPTSGDTDTQYF
TRBV28	NA	NA	TRBJ1-6	TGTGCCAGCAGTTTATCCCCCCTCAGGGTGTTGGGTTCACCCCTCCACTTT	CASSLSPLRVLGSPLHF
TRBV28	NA	NA	TRBJ2-7	TGTGCCAGCAGTTTACCCCCTTTCGGGTTTGACTACGAGCAGTACTTC	CASSLPPFGFDYEQYF
TRBV27	NA	NA	TRBJ2-3	TGTGCCAGCAGTTTAAGCGGGCCTATCACAGATACGCAGTATTTT	CASSLSGPITDTQYF
TRBV6-5	NA	TRBD2	TRBJ2-1	TGTGCCAGTTTACTAGCGGGAGATACCGATGAGCAGTTCTTC	CASLLAGDTDEQFF
TRBV6-5	NA	NA	TRBJ2-7	TGTGCCAGCCAACTGGGGGGACCCTACGAGCAGTACTTC	CASQLGGPYEQYF
TRBV6-6	NA	NA	TRBJ2-1	TGTGCCAGCAAGGGAGCAGGTGGAAATGAGCAGTTCTTC	CASKGAGGNEQFF